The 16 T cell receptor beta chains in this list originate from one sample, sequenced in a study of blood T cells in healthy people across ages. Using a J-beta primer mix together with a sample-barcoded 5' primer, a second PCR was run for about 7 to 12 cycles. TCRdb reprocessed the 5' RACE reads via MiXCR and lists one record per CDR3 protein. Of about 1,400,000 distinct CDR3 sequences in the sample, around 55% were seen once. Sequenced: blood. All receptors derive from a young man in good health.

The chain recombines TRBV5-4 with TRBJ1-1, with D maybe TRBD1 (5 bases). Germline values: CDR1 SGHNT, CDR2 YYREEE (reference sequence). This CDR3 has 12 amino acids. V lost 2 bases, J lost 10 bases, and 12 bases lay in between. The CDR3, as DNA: TGTGCCAGCAGCTTCGGGGGGGAGGGAGCTTTCTTT. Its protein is CASSFGGEGAFF.

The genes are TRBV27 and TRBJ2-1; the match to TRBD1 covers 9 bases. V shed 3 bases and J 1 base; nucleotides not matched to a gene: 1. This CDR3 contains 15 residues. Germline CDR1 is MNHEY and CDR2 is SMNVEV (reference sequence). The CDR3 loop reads CASSFGTGSYNEQFF. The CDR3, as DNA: TGTGCCAGCAGTTTCGGGACAGGGTCCTACAATGAGCAGTTCTTC.

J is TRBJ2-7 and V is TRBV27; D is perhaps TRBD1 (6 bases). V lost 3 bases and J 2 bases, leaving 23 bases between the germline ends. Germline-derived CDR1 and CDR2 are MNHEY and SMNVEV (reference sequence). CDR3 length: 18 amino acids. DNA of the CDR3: TGTGCCAGCAGTTTTACCAGGGGTGGCTCCATAGGAGCCTACGAGCAGTACTTC. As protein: CASSFTRGGSIGAYEQYF.

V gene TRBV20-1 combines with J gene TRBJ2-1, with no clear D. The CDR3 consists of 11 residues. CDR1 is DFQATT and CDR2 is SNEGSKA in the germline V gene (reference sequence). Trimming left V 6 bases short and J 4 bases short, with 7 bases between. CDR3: CSAEQYNEQFF. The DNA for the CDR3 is TGCAGTGCCGAACAATACAATGAGCAGTTCTTC.

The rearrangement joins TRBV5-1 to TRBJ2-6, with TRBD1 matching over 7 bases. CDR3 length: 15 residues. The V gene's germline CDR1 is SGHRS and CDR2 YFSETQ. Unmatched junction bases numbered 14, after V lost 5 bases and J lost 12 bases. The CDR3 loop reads CASREFSAGGSVLTF. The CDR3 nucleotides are TGCGCCAGCAGGGAATTTTCGGCAGGGGGTAGCGTCCTGACTTTC.

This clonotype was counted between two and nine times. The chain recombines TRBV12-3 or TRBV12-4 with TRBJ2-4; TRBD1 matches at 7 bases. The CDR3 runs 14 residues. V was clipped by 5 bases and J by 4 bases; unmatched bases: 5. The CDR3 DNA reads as TGTGCCAGCAGTATAATACAGGGGAAAAACATTCAGTACTTC. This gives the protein CASSIIQGKNIQYF.

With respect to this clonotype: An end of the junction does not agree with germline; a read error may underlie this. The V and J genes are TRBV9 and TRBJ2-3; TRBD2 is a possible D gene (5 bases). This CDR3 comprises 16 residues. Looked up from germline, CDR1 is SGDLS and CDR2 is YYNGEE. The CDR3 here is CAGSVERRPSTDTQYF. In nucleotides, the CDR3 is TGTGCCGGCAGCGTAGAGCGGAGACCTAGCACAGATACGCAGTATTTT.

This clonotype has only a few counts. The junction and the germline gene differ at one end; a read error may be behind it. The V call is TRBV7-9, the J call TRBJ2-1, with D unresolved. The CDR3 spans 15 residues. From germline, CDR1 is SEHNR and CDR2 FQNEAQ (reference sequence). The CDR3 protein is CASSSTQIHLDEQFF. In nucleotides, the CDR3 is TGTGCCAGTAGCTCGACCCAGATTCACTTGGATGAGCAGTTCTTC.

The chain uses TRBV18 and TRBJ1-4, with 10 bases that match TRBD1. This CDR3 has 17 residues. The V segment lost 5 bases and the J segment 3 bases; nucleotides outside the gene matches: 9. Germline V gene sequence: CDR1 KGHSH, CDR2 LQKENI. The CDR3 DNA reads TGTGCCAGCTCAATCCGGGACAGGGGACGAGCTAATGAAAAACTGTTTTTT. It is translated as CASSIRDRGRANEKLFF.

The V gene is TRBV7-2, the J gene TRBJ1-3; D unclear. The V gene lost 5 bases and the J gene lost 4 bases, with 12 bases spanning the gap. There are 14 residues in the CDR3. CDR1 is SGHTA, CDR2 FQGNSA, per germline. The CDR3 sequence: CASSPQALGNTIYF. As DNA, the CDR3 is TGTGCCAGCAGCCCCCAGGCTCTGGGAAACACCATATATTTT.

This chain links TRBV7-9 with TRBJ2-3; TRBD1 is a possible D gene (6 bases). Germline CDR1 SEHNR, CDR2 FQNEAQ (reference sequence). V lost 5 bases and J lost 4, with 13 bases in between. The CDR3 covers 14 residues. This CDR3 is CASSLRQGPDTQYF. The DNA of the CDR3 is TGTGCCAGCAGCCTAAGGCAGGGGCCAGATACGCAGTATTTT.

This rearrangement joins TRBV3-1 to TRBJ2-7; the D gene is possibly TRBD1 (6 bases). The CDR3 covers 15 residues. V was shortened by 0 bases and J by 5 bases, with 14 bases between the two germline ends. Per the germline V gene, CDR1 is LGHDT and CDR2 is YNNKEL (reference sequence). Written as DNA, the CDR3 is TGTGCCAGCAGCCAAGACCCCGACAGGTTCCACGAGCAGTACTTC. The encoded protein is CASSQDPDRFHEQYF.

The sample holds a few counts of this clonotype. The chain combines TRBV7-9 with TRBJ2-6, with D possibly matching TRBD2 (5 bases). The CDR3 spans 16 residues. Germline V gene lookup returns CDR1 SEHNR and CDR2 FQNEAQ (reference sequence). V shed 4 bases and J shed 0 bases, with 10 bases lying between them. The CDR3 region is CASSSGGHSGANVLTF. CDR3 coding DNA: TGTGCCAGCAGCTCCGGAGGTCACTCTGGGGCCAACGTCCTGACTTTC.

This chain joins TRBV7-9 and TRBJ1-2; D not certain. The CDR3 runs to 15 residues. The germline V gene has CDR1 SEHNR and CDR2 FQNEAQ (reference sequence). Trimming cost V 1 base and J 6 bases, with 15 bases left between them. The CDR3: CASSLGQIPLDGYTF. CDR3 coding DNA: TGTGCCAGCAGCTTAGGGCAGATCCCCCTGGATGGCTACACCTTC.

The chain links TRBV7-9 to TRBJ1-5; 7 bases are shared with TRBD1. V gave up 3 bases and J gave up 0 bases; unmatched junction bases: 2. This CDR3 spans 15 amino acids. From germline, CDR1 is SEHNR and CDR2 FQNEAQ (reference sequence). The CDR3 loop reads CASSFGTDSNQPQHF. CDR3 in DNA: TGTGCCAGCAGCTTCGGGACAGATAGCAATCAGCCCCAGCATTTT.

The DNA of the CDR3 is TGTGCCAGCAGTTACGGATCGAAGCTAGAGCAGTACTTC. Protein product: CASSYGSKLEQYF. The chain uses TRBV6-5 and TRBJ2-7; no reliable D call. The CDR3 consists of 13 residues. Germline V gives CDR1 MNHEY, CDR2 SVGAGI. Trimming stripped 2 bases from V and 7 bases from J, with 12 bases between.